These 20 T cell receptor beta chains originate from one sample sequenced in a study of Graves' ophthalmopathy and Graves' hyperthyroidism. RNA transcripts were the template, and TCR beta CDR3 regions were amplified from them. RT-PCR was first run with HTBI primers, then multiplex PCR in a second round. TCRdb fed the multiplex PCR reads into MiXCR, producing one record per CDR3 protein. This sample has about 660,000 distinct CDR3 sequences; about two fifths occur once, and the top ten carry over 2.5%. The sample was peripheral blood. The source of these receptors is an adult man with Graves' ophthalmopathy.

The CDR3 loop reads CGSSHRDRVVSTEAFF. The CDR3, as DNA: TGTGGCAGCAGTCACCGGGACAGGGTGGTAAGCACTGAAGCTTTCTTT. The chain links TRBV10-3 to TRBJ1-1; 9 bases map to TRBD1. This CDR3 spans 16 amino acids. CDR1 and CDR2 (germline): ENHRY, SYGVKD.

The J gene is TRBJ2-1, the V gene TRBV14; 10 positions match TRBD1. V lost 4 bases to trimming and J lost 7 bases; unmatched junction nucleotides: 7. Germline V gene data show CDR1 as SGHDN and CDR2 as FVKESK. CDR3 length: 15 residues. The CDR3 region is CASSLLRDRGNEQFF. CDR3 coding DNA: TGTGCCAGCAGCCTCCTCCGGGACAGGGGAAATGAGCAGTTCTTC.

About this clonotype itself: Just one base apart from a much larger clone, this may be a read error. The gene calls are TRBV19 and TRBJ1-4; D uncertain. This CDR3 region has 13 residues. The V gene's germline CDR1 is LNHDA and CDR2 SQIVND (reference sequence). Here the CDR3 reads CASSVGGSEKLLF. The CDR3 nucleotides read TGTGCCAGTAGCGTCGGCGGGAGTGAAAAACTGCTTTTT. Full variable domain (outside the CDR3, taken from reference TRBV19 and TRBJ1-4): DGGITQSPKYLFRKEGQNVTLSCEQNLNHDAMYWYRQDPGQGLRLIYYSQIVNDFQKGDIAEGYSVSREKKESFPLTVTSAQKNPTAFYLCASSVGGSEKLLFGSGTQLSVL.

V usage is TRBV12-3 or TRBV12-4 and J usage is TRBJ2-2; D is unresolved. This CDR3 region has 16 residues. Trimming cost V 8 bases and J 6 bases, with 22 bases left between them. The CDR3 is CASSRLWMRKAGELFF. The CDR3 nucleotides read TGTGCCAGCTCCCGTCTCTGGATGAGGAAAGCCGGGGAGCTGTTTTTT.

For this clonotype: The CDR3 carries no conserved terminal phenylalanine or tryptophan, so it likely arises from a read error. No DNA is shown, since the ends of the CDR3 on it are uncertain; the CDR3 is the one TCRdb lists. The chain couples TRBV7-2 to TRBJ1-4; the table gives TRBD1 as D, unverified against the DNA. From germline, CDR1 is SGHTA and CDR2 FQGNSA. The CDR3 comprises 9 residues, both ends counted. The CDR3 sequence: CASSSWDRV.

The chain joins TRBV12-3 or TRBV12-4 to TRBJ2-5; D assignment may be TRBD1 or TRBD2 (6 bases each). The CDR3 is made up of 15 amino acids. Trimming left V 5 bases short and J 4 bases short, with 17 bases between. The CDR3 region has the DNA TGTGCCAGCAGTCCAATGGGGGCCGGGGGAGAGACCCAGTACTTC. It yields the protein CASSPMGAGGETQYF.

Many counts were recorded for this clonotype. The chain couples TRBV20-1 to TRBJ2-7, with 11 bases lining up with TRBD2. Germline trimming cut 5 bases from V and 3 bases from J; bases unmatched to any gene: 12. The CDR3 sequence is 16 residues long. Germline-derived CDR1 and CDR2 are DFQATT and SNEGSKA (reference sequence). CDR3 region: CSAEDRDGLAGYEQYF. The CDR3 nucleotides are TGCAGTGCTGAGGACCGAGACGGACTAGCGGGCTACGAGCAGTACTTC.

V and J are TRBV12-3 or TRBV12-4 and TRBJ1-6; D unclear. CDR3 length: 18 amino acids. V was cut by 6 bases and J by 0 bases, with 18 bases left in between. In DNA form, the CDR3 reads TGTGCCAGCAGCCAAGAAGGGCTGGGCAGCTCCTATAATTCACCCCTCCACTTT. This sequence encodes CASSQEGLGSSYNSPLHF.

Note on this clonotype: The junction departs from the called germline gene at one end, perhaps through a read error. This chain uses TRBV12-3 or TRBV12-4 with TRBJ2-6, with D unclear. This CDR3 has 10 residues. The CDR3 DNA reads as TGTGCCAGCACCTTAACCTCTGAAGCTTTC. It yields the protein CASTLTSEAF.

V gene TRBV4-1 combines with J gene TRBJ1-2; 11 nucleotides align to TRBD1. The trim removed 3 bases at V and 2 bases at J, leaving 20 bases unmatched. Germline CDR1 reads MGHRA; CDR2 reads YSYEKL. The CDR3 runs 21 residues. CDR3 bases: TGCGCCAGCAGCCAGATCGGGTCCCCACTTCGGACAGGGGGCTCGAACTATGGCTACACCTTC. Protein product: CASSQIGSPLRTGGSNYGYTF.

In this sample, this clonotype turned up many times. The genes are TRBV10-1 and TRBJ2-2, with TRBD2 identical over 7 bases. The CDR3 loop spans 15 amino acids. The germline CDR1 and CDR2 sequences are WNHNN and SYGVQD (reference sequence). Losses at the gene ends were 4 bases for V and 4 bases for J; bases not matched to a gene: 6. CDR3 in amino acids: CASSVRLAGTGELFF. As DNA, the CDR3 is TGCGCCAGCAGTGTTCGGTTAGCGGGCACCGGGGAGCTGTTTTTT.

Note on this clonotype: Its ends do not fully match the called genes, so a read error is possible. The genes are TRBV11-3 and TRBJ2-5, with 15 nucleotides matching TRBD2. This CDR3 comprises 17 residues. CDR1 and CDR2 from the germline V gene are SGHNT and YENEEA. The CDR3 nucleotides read TGTGCCAGCAGTTCCGCGGGACTAGCGGGAGGTCGCGAGACCCGGTACTTC. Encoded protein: CASSSAGLAGGRETRYF.

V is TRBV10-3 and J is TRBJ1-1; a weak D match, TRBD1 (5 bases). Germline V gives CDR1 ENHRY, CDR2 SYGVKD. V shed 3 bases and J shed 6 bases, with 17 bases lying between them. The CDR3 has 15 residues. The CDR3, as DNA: TGTGCCATCAGTGATTGGGGCCGGCCTAGCGCTGAAGCTTTCTTT. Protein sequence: CAISDWGRPSAEAFF.

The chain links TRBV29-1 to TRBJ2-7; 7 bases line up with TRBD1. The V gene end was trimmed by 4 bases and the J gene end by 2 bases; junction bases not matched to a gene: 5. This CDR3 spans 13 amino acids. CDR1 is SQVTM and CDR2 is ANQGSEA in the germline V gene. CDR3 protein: CSVGTGDTYEQYF. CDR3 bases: TGCAGCGTTGGCACAGGGGACACCTACGAGCAGTACTTC.

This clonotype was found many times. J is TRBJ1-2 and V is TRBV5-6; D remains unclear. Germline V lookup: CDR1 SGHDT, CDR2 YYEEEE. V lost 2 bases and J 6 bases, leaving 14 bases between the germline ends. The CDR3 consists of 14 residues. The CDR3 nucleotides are TGTGCCAGCAGCTTTTTCCGAGGGCGCGATGGCTACACCTTC. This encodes CASSFFRGRDGYTF.

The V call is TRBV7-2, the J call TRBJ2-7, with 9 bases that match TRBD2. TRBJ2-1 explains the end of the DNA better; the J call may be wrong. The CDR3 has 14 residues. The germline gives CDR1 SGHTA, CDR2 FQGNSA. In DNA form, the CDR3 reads TGTGCCAGCAGCTTACGCGGGGGGGCCGGGGAGCAGTTCTTC. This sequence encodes CASSLRGGAGEQFF.

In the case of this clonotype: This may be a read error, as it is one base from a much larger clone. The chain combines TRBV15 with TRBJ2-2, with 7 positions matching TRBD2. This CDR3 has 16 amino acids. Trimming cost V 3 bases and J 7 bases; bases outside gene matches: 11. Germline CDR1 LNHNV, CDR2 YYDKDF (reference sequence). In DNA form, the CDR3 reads TGTGCCACCAGCAGTCCGGCGGGAGCGCCCATCGGGGAGCTGTTTTTT. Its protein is CATSSPAGAPIGELFF.

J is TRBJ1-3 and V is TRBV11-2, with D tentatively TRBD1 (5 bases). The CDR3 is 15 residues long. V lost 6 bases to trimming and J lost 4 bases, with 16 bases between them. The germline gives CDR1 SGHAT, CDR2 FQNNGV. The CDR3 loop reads CASSYSKGHGNTIYF. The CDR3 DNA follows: TGTGCCAGCAGTTACTCGAAGGGGCACGGAAACACCATATATTTT.

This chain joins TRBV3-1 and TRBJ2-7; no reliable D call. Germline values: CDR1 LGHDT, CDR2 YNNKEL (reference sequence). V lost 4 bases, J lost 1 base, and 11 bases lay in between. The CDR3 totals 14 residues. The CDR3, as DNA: TGTGCCAGCAGCCCAAGACGAGTGTCCTACGAGCAGTACTTC. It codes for CASSPRRVSYEQYF.

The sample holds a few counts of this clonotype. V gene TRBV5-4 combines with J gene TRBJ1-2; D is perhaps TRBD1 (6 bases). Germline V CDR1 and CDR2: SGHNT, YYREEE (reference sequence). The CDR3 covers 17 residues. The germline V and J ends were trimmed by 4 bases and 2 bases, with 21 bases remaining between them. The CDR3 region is CASSPGPYRDQNYGYTF. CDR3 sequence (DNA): TGTGCCAGCAGCCCGGGCCCCTACAGGGATCAGAACTATGGCTACACCTTC.